One sample yielded the 3 T cell receptor beta chains listed below, sequenced in a study of cytomegalovirus exposure and HLA in healthy donors. The PCR ran on 60 Vbeta and 13 Jbeta primers. Produced via immunoSEQ multiplex PCR; TCRdb's table is partial and in-frame only. The table records more than 60,000 clones, 60% to 85% of them present only once. The sample comprised PBMCs. The receptors originated from a male donor in good health and CMV-seropositive.

The chain joins TRBV30 to TRBJ2-7; 8 nucleotides line up with TRBD1. V trimming: 0 bases; J trimming: 6 bases; junction bases outside the gene matches: 7. The CDR3 has 14 amino acids. The germline gives CDR1 GTSNPN, CDR2 SVGIG (reference sequence). The CDR3 DNA reads TGTGCCTGGAGTGTACCTGCAGGGGGCGTCGAGCAGTACTTC. It encodes CAWSVPAGGVEQYF.

A few counts support this clone. The chain employs TRBV5-6 and TRBJ2-7; TRBD2 is a possible D gene (6 bases). The CDR3 totals 14 residues. Trimming left V 0 bases short and J 2 bases short, with 9 bases between. Germline CDR1 SGHDT, CDR2 YYEEEE. In DNA, the CDR3 is TGTGCCAGCAGCTTGGGCGGGGAAACCTACGAGCAGTACTTC. It specifies CASSLGGETYEQYF.

The rearrangement uses TRBV29-1 and TRBJ2-2; TRBD1 matches at 7 bases. Trimming cost V 6 bases and J 5 bases; bases outside gene matches: 3. This CDR3 spans 12 amino acids. Germline V gene data show CDR1 as SQVTM and CDR2 as ANQGSEA. CDR3 loop: CSVRTGTGELFF. The CDR3 DNA follows: TGCAGCGTCCGGACAGGTACCGGGGAGCTGTTTTTT.